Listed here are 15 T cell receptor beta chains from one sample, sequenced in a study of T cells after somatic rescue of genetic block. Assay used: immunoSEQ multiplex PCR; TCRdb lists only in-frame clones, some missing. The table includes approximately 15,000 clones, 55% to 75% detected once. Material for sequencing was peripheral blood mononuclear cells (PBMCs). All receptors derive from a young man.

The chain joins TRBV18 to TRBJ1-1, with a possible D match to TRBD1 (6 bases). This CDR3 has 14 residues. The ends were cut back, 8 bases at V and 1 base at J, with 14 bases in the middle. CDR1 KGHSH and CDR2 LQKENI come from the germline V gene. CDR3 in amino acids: CASLPTGGNTEAFF. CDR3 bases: TGTGCCAGCCTTCCGACAGGTGGGAACACTGAAGCTTTCTTT.

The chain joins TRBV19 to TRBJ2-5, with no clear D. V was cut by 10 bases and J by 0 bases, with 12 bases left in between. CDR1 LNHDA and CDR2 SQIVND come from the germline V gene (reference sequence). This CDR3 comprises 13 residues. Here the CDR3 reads CATLGRYQETQYF. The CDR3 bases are TGTGCCACCCTTGGACGTTACCAAGAGACCCAGTACTTC.

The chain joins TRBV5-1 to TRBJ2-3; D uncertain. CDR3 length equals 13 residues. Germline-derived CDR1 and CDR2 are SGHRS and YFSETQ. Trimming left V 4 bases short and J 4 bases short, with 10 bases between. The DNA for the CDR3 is TGCGCCAGCAGCGTGGCCCTATCAGATACGCAGTATTTT. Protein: CASSVALSDTQYF.

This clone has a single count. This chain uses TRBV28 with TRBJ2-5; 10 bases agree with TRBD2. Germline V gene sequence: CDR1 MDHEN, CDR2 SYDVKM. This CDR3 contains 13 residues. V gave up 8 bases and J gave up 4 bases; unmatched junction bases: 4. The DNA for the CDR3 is TGTGCCAGCGGGACTAGCGAAAGAGAGACCCAGTACTTC. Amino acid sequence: CASGTSERETQYF.

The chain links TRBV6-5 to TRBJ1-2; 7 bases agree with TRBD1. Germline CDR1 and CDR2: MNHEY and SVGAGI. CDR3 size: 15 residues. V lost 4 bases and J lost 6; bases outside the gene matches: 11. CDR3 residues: CASSSPPGGRNGYTF. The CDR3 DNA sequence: TGTGCCAGCAGTTCCCCCCCAGGGGGAAGGAATGGCTACACCTTC.

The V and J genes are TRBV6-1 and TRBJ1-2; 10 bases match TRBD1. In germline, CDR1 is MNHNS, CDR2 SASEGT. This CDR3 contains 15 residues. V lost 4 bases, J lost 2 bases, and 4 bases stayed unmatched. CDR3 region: CASSVSGQGNYGYTF. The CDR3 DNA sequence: TGTGCCAGCAGTGTATCGGGACAGGGGAACTATGGCTACACCTTC.

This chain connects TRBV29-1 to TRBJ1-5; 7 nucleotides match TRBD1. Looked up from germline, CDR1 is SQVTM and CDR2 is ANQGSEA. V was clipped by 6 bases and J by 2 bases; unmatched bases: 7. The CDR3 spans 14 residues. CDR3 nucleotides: TGCAGCGTCCGACAGGGAATGGGCAATCAGCCCCAGCATTTT. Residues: CSVRQGMGNQPQHF.

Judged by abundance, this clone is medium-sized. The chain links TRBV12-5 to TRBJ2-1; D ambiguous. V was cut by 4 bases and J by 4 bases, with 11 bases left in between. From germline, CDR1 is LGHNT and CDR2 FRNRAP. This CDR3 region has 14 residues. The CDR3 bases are TGTGCTAGTGGTTCAACGGGTCCGTACAATGAGCAGTTCTTC. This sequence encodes CASGSTGPYNEQFF. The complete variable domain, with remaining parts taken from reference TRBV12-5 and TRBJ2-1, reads DARVTQTPRHKVTEMGQEVTMRCQPILGHNTVFWYRQTMMQGLELLAYFRNRAPLDDSGMPKDRFSAEMPDATLATLKIQPSEPRDSAVYFCASGSTGPYNEQFFGPGTRLTVL.

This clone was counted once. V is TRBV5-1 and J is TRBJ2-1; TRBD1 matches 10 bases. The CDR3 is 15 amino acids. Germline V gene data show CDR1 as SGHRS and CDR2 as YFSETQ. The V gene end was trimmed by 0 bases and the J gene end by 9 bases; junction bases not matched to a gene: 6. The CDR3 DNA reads TGCGCCAGCAGCTTGGCCCGGACAGGGGGTACTGAGCAGTTCTTC. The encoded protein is CASSLARTGGTEQFF.

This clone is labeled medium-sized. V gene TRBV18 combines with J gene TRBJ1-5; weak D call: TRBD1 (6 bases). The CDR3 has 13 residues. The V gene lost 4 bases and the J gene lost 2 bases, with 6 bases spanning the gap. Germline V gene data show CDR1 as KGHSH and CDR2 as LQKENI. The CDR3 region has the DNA TGTGCCAGCTCACAGGGGGGCAATCAGCCCCAGCATTTT. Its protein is CASSQGGNQPQHF. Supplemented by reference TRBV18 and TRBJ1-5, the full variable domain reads NAGVMQNPRHLVRRRGQEARLRCSPMKGHSHVYWYRQLPEEGLKFMVYLQKENIIDESGMPKERFSAEFPKEGPSILRIQQVVRGDSAAYFCASSQGGNQPQHFGDGTRLSIL.

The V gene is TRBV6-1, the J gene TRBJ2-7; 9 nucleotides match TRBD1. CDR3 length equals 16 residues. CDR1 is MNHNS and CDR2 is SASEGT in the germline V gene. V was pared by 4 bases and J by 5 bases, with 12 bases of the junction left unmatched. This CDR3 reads CASSGGQGIGGDEQYF. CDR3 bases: TGTGCCAGCAGTGGGGGACAGGGAATTGGTGGAGACGAGCAGTACTTC.

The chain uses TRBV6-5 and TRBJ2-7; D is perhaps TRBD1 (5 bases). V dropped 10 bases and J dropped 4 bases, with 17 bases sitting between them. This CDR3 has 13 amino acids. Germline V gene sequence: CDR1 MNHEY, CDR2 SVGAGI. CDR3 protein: CATRVASLYEQYF. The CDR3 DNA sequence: TGTGCCACCAGGGTCGCCTCCCTTTACGAGCAGTACTTC.

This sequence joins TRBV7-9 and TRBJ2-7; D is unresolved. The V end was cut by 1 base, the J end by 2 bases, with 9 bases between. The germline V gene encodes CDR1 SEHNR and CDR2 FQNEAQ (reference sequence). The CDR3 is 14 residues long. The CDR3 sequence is CASSLEGIPYEQYF. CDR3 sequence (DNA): TGTGCCAGCAGCTTAGAGGGTATCCCCTACGAGCAGTACTTC. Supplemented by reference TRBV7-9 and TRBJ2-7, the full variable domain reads DTGVSQNPRHKITKRGQNVTFRCDPISEHNRLYWYRQTLGQGPEFLTYFQNEAQLEKSRLLSDRFSAERPKGSFSTLEIQRTEQGDSAMYLCASSLEGIPYEQYFGPGTRLTVT.

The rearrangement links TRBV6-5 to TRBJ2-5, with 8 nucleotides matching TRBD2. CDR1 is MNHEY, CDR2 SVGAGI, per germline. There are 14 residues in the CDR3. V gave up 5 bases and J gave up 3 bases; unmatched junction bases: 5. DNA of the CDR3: TGTGCCAGCAGTCCGCCGGGACTAGAAGAGACCCAGTACTTC. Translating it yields CASSPPGLEETQYF.

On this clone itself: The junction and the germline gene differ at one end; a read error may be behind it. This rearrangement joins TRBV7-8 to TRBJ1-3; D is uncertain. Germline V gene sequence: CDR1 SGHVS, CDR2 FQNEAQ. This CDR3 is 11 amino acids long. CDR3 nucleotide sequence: TGTGCCAGCAGCCCTGGGAACACCATATATTTT. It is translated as CASSPGNTIYF.